The text below deals with one TCR beta chain. Its antigen is unknown. Base qualities are not recorded, but no much larger clone differs from it by a single base. This sample was taken from a study of shared clonotypes between healthy human individuals (dated by TCRdb to the early 2020s). Study-level background: A few men and a couple of women, aged 18 to 49 years, made up the cohort. For each donor, CD4 naive and CD4 memory were each run on three plates, CD8 naive on two plates, and CD8 memory on one plate. To estimate repertoire size and how much clonotype sharing occurs between individuals, the study deeply sequenced the blood TCR repertoires of several healthy adults. Libraries were prepared and TCR repertoires were sequenced by different laboratories using diverse techniques, in order to increase sequencing depth and limit assay-specific biases. Leukapheresis yielded between about 0.9 and 9.5 billion PBMCs per donor.

The CDR3 holds 16 amino acids from the cysteine to the phenylalanine. CDR3 DNA only is kept here, 48 bases in frame from base 1. Germline trimming: 0 bases from V, 2 bases from J; junction bases outside gene matches: 4. CDR1 SGDLS and CDR2 YYNGEE are derived from the germline V gene. Study-wide conclusions, independent of this receptor: Naive subsets generally had larger estimated clonotype richness than memory subsets. About 5% of naive CD4, approximately 3.7% of naive CD8, roughly 2.5% of memory CD4, and approximately 0.39% of memory CD8 clonotypes were shared across several donors. Clonotypes shared by all four sorted-subset donors showed higher generation probabilities than non-shared clonotypes. Sampling was restricted to blood, and TCR repertoires in tissues likely differ from the TCR repertoires found in blood. Because the study included only a small number of donors, the genetic and exposure-history diversity represented was limited. Pairwise subsampling indicated that sequencing depth was expected to affect the degree of clonotype sharing among donors. Incomplete sequencing was indicated by rarefaction of sorted-subset datasets, despite the large sequencing depth.

Using the deep immunoSEQ assay, multiplex PCR amplified TCR CDR3 regions from genomic DNA. Genomic DNA extracted from each cell subset was distributed evenly over all wells of several immunoSEQ 96-well plates, and each plate served as one replicate. Each replicate PCR for sorted subsets received around 200 ng genomic DNA, equal to tens of thousands of T cell genomes. The purified libraries were quantified using a Qubit 3.0 fluorometer, sized with a Bioanalyzer 2100, and then quantified again using the KAPA Library Quantification kit. Every immunoSEQ 96-well plate was sequenced on a separate single-read 150-cycle Illumina NextSeq 550 flow cell. Per the source publication's procedure: The immunoSEQ output contained only junctional sequences without quality scores, so filtering could not match that applied to full-length reads. To assign V/J genes and CDR3, sequences were annotated against IMGT germline references using PyIR, a Python wrapper for IgBLAST v1.9. Any read was removed if the V/J assignment was weak (E-value above 1e-6), the CDR3 was missing, or the read contained stop codons, out-of-frame junctions, or ambiguous translated residues. V3J clonotypes were defined by identical inferred V gene, J gene, and CDR3 amino acid sequence. The percentage overlap between two repertoires was calculated by dividing the number of shared unique clonotypes by the size of the smaller repertoire. Richness of each repertoire was evaluated using RTK rarefaction, the Chao1 estimator, and Recon v2.1 estimates of unobserved clonotypes. OLGA was used to compute generation probabilities for all TCRbeta clonotypes that the gDNA method yielded from a handful of donors. As stored in TCRdb, this immuneACCESS dataset retains in-frame rearrangements with V and J assigned. A fraction of the clones does not appear; measured against another copy, unresolved V genes explain less than half of the discrepancy, and the remainder lacks a known reason. The V and J calls and clone size are taken from that table; D and trimming were inferred from the DNA. Present in this sample are about 820,000 clones, almost 95% of which were seen just once. About 24% of the sample is taken by the ten largest.

CD8 naive samples consisted of CD45RO-negative cells that were positively selected for CCR7, yielding a CD45RA+CCR7+ population without TemRA cells. Donors were healthy HIV-negative adults with no recently reported acute infections or vaccinations. Every donor was a Caucasian adult residing in Nashville, Tennessee, USA. Blood was obtained by leukapheresis, after which PBMCs were separated by Ficoll-Histopaque density gradient centrifugation and cryopreserved in liquid nitrogen vapor phase. Purity and quantity of every magnetically sorted T cell population were checked by analytical flow cytometry. Genomic DNA was isolated from each sorted fraction and quantified by UV absorbance on a Nanodrop 2000c.

The V and J segments used are TRBV9 and TRBJ2-7, with 11 bases in between that match TRBD1. The sample comprised naive CD8+ T cells sorted from blood. Per the publication, the cell subset or site label means: CD45RA+CCR7+. The clonotype comes from a man aged 30 to 45 in good health. The CDR3 protein sequence reads: CASSVGGTGGTYEQYF. The bases are TGTGCCAGCAGCGTAGGGGGGACAGGGGGTACCTACGAGCAGTACTTC.